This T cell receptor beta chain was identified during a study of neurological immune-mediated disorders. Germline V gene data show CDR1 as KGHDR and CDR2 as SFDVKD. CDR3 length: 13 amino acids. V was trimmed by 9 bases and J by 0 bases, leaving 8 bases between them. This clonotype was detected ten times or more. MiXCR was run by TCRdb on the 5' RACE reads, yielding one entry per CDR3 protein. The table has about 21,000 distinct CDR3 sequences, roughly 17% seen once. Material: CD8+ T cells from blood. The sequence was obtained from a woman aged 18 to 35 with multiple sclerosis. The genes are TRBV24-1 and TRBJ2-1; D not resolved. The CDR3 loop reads CATEASSYNEQFF. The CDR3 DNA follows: TGTGCCACCGAGGCCAGCTCCTACAATGAGCAGTTCTTC.